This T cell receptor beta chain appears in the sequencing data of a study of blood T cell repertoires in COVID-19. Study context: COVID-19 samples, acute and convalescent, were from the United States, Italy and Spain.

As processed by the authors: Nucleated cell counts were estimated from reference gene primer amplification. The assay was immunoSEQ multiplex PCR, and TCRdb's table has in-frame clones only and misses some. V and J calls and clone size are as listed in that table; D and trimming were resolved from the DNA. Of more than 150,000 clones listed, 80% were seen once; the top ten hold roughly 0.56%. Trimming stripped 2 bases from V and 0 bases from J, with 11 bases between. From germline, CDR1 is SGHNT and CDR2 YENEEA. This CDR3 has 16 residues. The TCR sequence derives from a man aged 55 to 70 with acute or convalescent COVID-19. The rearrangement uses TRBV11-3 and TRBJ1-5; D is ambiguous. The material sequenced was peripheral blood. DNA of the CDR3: TGTGCCAGCAGCTTAAAGGGAGGTTATAGCAATCAGCCCCAGCATTTT. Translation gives CASSLKGGYSNQPQHF.